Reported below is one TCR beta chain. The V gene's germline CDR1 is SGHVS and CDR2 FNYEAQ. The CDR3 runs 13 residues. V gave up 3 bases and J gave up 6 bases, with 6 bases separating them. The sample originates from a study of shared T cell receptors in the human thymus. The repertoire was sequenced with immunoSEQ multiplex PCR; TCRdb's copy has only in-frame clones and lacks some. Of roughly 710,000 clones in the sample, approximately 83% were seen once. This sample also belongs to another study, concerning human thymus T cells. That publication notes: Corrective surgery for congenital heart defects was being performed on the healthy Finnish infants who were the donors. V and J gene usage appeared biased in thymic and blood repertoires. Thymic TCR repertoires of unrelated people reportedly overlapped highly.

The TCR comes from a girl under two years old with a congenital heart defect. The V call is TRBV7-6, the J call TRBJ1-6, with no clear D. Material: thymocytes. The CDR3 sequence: CASSFGSNSPLHF. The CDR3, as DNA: TGTGCCAGCAGCTTTGGCAGTAATTCACCCCTCCACTTT.